The 2 T cell receptor beta chains listed next were all sequenced from one sample in a study of blood T cell repertoires in COVID-19. Assay: immunoSEQ multiplex PCR; the TCRdb copy retains only in-frame clones and omits some. The sample holds almost 250,000 clones; more than 75% are singletons and the top ten take 5% to 6%. Source material: peripheral blood. Source of these receptors: a woman of 80 years or more with COVID-19, enrolled during active disease.

The chain recombines TRBV25-1 with TRBJ2-3, with D uncertain. V was shortened by 4 bases and J by 8 bases, with 10 bases between the two germline ends. Germline V gene sequence: CDR1 MGHDK, CDR2 SYGVNS. The CDR3 has 12 amino acids. The CDR3 sequence is CASSGQFVTQYF. In DNA, the CDR3 is TGTGCCAGCAGTGGACAATTCGTTACGCAGTATTTT.

The genes are TRBV5-1 and TRBJ1-1, with 9 bases aligning to TRBD1. V dropped 0 bases and J dropped 5; count of bases not matched to a gene: 8. Germline V gene data show CDR1 as SGHRS and CDR2 as YFSETQ. There are 16 residues in the CDR3. The DNA of the CDR3 is TGCGCCAGCAGCTTGGGACAGGGGGGTTTCGGAACTGAAGCTTTCTTT. Translating gives CASSLGQGGFGTEAFF.